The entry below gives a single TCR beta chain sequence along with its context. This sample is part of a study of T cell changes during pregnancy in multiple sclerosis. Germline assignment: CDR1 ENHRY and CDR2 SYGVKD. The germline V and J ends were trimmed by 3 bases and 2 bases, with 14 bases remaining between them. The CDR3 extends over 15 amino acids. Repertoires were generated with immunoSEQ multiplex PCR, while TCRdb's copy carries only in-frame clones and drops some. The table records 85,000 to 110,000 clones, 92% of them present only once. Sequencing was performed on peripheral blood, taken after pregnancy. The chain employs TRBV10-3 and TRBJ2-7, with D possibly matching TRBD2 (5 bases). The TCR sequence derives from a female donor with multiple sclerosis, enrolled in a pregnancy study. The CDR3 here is CAISDGGRWTYEQYF. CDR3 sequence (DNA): TGTGCCATCAGTGACGGTGGGAGATGGACCTACGAGCAGTACTTC.